This T cell receptor (beta chain) was found in a study of T cells in Graves' hyperthyroidism and ophthalmopathy. TCR beta CDR3 sequences were amplified from RNA transcripts. First-round RT-PCR of the TCR CDR3 relied on the HTBI primer set. TCRdb fed the multiplex PCR reads into MiXCR, producing one record per CDR3 protein. The table has about 420,000 distinct CDR3 sequences, around a sixth seen once. Each patient was aged 18 to 65 and had newly diagnosed hyperthyroidism of under 2 months' duration. This clonotype was seen repeatedly, ten times or more. Its antigen is not identified. General observations from the study: Blood also contained most expanded thyroid clonotypes above 0.001. A 13 V-J model separated ophthalmopathy from stable hyperthyroidism.

The length of the CDR3 is 14 residues. The V and J ends lost 6 bases and 3 bases, in that order; junction bases with no gene match: 7. CDR1 is LGHDT and CDR2 is YNNKEL in the germline V gene (reference sequence). The sequenced material came from blood. The chain combines TRBV3-1 with TRBJ1-1, with TRBD1 matching over 7 bases. This clonotype was sampled from a woman aged 18-30 years with Graves' hyperthyroidism. In DNA, the CDR3 is TGTGCCAGCAGTGGTTCCGACAGGGACACTGAAGCTTTCTTT. As protein: CASSGSDRDTEAFF. The variable domain in full, completed from reference TRBV3-1 and TRBJ1-1, reads DTAVSQTPKYLVTQMGNDKSIKCEQNLGHDTMYWYKQDSKKFLKIMFSYNNKELIINETVPNRFSPKSPDKAHLNLHINSLELGDSAVYFCASSGSDRDTEAFFGQGTRLTVV.